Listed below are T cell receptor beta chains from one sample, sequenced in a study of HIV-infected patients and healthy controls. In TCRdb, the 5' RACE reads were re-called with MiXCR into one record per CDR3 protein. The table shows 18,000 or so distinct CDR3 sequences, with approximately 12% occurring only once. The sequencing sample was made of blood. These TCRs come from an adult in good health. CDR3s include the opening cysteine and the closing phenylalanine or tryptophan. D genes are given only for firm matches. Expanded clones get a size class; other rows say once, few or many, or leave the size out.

CSADLSGVRTEAFF	TGCAGTGCCGATCTATCGGGGGTAAGGACTGAAGCTTTCTTT	TRBV20-1	-	TRBJ1-1	-
CAWCGLAGPGETQYF	TGTGCCTGGTGCGGACTAGCGGGTCCTGGAGAGACCCAGTACTTC	TRBV30	TRBD2	TRBJ2-5	medium-sized
CASSGAKENSPLHF	TGTGCCAGCAGTGGAGCGAAAGAGAATTCACCCCTCCACTTT	TRBV2	-	TRBJ1-6	medium-sized
CASSLSGATNEKLFF	TGTGCCAGCAGCTTAAGTGGGGCAACTAATGAAAAACTGTTTTTT	TRBV7-2	-	TRBJ1-4	few
CASSFTPRGRGEAFF	TGTGCCAGCAGCTTTACCCCTAGGGGGCGAGGGGAAGCTTTCTTT	TRBV11-2	TRBD1	TRBJ1-1	few
CSAPGTVGLETQYF	TGCAGTGCTCCCGGGACAGTGGGTCTGGAGACCCAGTACTTC	TRBV20-1	TRBD1	TRBJ2-5	-
CASSVTGSKNSPLHF	TGTGCCAGCAGCGTCACGGGGTCCAAAAATTCACCCCTCCACTTT	TRBV9	-	TRBJ1-6	many
CASSQALEAFF	TGTGCCAGCAGCCAAGCTCTAGAAGCTTTCTTT	TRBV3-1	-	TRBJ1-1	many
CASSLIGDTQYF	TGTGCCAGCAGCTTAATTGGAGATACGCAGTATTTT	TRBV7-3	-	TRBJ2-3	many
CSARVLGGGPDTQYF	TGCAGTGCTAGAGTGCTTGGCGGGGGCCCAGATACGCAGTATTTT	TRBV20-1	-	TRBJ2-3	medium-sized
CASSSLTRIETQYF	TGTGCCAGCAGCTCCCTGACTAGAATTGAGACCCAGTACTTC	TRBV7-2	-	TRBJ2-5	many
CATSDFKRYGPQHF	TGTGCCACCAGTGATTTCAAGAGGTACGGGCCCCAGCATTTT	TRBV24-1	-	TRBJ1-5	medium-sized
CASSRTAYGYTF	TGTGCCAGCAGCCGGACAGCCTATGGCTACACCTTC	TRBV7-9	-	TRBJ1-2	many
CAWGQGSVAYTF	TGTGCCTGGGGACAGGGGTCCGTGGCCTACACCTTC	TRBV30	TRBD1	TRBJ1-2	many
CASSISSTDTQYF	TGTGCCAGCAGTATCAGCAGCACAGATACGCAGTATTTT	TRBV25-1	-	TRBJ2-3	-